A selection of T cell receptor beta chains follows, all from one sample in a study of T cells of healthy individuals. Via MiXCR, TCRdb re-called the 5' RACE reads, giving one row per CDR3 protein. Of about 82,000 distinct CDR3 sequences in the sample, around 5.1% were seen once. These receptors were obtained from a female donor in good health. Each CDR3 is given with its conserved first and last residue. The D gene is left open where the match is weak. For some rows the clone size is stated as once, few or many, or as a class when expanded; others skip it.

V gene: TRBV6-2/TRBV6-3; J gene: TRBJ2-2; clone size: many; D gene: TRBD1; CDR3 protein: CASGERTGNTGELFF; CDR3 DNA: TGTGCCAGCGGGGAGAGGACAGGGAACACCGGGGAGCTGTTTTTT
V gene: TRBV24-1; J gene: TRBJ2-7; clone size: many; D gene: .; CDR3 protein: CATSDLRGIEQYF; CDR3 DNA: TGTGCCACCAGTGATTTGCGGGGTATCGAGCAGTACTTC
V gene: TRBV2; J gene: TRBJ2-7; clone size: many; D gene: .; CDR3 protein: CASSALGSSYEQYF; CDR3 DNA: TGTGCCAGCAGTGCCTTGGGGAGCTCCTACGAGCAGTACTTC
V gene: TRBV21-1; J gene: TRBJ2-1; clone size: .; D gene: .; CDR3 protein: CASSKDAGLHPISYNEQFF; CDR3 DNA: TGTGCCAGCAGCAAAGATGCGGGACTGCATCCTATCTCCTACAATGAGCAGTTCTTC
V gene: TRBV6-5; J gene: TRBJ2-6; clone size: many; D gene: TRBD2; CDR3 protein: CASTSGKWPGANVLTF; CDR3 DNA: TGTGCCAGCACTAGCGGGAAGTGGCCTGGGGCCAACGTCCTGACTTTC
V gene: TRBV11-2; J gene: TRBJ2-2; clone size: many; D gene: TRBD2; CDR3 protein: CASSPRLAEDTGELFF; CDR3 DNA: TGTGCCAGCAGCCCTAGACTAGCGGAGGACACCGGGGAGCTGTTTTTT
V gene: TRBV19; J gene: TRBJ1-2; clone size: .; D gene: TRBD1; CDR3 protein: CASSLWTGHYTF; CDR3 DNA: TGTGCCAGTAGTCTATGGACAGGACACTACACCTTC
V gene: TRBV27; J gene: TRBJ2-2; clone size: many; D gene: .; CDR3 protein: CASTPIEGPVNTGELFF; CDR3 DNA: TGTGCCAGCACCCCCATCGAGGGTCCCGTTAACACCGGGGAGCTGTTTTTT
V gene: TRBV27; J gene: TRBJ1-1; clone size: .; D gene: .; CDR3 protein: CASSPYRETEAFF; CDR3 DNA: TGTGCCAGCAGTCCCTACAGGGAAACTGAAGCTTTCTTT
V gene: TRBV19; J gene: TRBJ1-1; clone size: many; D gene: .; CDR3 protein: CASSIDQGDLNTEAFF; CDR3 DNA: TGTGCCAGTAGTATAGACCAAGGGGACCTGAACACTGAAGCTTTCTTT
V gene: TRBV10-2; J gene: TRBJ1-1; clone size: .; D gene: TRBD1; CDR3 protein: CASTTRTGAMNTEAFF; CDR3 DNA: TGCGCCAGCACTACTCGGACAGGGGCTATGAACACTGAAGCTTTCTTT
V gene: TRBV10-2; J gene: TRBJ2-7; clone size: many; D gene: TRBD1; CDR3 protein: CASRADRVYEQYF; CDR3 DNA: TGCGCCAGCAGAGCTGACAGGGTCTACGAGCAGTACTTC
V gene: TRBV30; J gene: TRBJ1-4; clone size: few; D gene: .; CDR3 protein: CAWSGQPNEKLFF; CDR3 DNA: TGTGCCTGGAGTGGTCAGCCGAATGAAAAACTGTTTTTT
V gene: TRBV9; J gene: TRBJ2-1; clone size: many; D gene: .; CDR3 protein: CASSVETGRGNEQFF; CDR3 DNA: TGTGCCAGCAGCGTAGAAACAGGGCGAGGTAATGAGCAGTTCTTC
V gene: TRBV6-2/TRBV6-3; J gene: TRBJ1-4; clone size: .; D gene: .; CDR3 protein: CASSPAGPGVKLFF; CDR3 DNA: TGTGCCAGCAGTCCGGCAGGGCCTGGGGTAAAACTGTTTTTT
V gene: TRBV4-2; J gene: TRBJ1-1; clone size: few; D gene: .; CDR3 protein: CASRNSGSGTEAFF; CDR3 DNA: TGTGCCAGCAGAAACTCGGGGTCGGGGACTGAAGCTTTCTTT
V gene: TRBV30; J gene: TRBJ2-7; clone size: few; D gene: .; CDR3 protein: CASILTGSSYEQYF; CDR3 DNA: TGTGCCTCAATCCTAACAGGGAGTTCGTACGAGCAGTACTTC
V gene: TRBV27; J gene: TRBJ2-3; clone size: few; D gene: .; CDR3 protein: CASTRLGVDTQYF; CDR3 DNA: TGTGCCAGCACTCGGCTCGGCGTAGATACGCAGTATTTT
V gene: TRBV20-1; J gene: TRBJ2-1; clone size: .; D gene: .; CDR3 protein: CSARDPGPVPF; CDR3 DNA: TGCAGTGCTAGAGATCCGGGTCCGGTTCCTTTC
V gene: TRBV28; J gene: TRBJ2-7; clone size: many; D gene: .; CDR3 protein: CASSQPSGGTDEQYF; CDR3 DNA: TGTGCCAGCAGTCAACCTTCAGGAGGGACGGACGAGCAGTACTTC
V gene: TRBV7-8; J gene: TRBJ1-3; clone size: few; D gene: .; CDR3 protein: CASSLAYRGTGNTIYF; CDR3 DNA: TGTGCCAGCAGCTTAGCGTATAGGGGTACAGGAAACACCATATATTTT
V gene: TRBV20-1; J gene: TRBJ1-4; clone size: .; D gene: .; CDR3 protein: CSVPLHRANEKLFF; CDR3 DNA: TGCAGTGTTCCCCTACATCGGGCTAATGAAAAACTGTTTTTT
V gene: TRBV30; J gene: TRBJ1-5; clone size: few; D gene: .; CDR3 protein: CAWSVLYSNQPQHF; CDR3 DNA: TGTGCCTGGAGTGTACTATATAGCAATCAGCCCCAGCATTTT
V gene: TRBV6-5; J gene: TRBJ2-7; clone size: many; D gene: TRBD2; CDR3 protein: CASSAPGLAGLEQYF; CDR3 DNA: TGTGCCAGCAGTGCCCCGGGACTAGCGGGCCTCGAGCAGTACTTC
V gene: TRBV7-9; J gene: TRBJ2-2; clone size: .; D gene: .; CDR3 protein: CASSLELSPGELFF; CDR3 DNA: TGTGCCAGCAGCTTAGAACTATCTCCCGGGGAGCTGTTTTTT
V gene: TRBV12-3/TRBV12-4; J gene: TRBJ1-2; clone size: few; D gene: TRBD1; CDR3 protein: CASSLQGAHGYTF; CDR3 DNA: TGTGCCAGCAGTTTGCAGGGGGCGCATGGCTACACCTTC
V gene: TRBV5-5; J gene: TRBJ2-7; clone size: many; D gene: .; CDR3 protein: CASSLFDISTGPYEQYF; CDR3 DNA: TGTGCCAGCAGCTTATTCGATATCTCTACCGGGCCCTACGAGCAGTACTTC
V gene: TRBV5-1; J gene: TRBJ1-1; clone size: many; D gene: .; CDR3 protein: CASSFGATTEAFF; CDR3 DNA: TGCGCCAGCAGCTTTGGAGCTACCACTGAAGCTTTCTTT
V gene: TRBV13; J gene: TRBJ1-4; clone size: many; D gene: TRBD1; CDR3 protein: CASSLQGGERWKLFF; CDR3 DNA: TGTGCCAGCAGCTTACAGGGGGGAGAACGGTGGAAACTGTTTTTT
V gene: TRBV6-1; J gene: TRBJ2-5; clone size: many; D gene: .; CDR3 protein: CATRREPQETQYF; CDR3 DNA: TGTGCCACCCGCCGGGAGCCGCAAGAGACCCAGTACTTC
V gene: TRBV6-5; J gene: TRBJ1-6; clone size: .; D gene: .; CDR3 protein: CASSYGTENNSPLHF; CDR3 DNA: TGTGCCAGCAGTTATGGGACGGAGAATAATTCACCCCTCCACTTT
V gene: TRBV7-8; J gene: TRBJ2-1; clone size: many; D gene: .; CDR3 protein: CASSLYLNEQFF; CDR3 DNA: TGTGCCAGCAGCTTATACCTCAATGAGCAGTTCTTC
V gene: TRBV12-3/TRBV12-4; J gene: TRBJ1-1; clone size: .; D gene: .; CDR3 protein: CASSNGQLNTEAFF; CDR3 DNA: TGTGCCAGCAGTAACGGACAGTTGAACACTGAAGCTTTCTTT
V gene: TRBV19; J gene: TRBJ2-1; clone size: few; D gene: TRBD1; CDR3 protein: CASSMTGGIFNEQFF; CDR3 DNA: TGTGCCAGTAGTATGACAGGGGGCATCTTCAATGAGCAGTTCTTC
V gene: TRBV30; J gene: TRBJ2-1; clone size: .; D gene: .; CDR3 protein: CAWSPEDSSFLVYDEQFF; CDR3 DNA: TGTGCCTGGAGTCCCGAGGACAGTTCCTTTCTGGTCTACGATGAGCAGTTCTTC
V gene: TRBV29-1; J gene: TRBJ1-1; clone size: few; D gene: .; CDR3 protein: CSVVPERSEAFF; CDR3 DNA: TGCAGCGTTGTCCCTGAGAGATCTGAAGCTTTCTTT
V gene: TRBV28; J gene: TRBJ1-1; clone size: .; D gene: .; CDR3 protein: CASNLGGTQVGTEAFF; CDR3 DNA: TGTGCCAGCAATTTGGGGGGGACACAAGTGGGCACTGAAGCTTTCTTT
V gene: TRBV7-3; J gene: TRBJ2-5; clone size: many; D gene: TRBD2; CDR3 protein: CASSQASGSWETQYF; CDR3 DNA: TGTGCCAGCAGCCAGGCTAGCGGGAGCTGGGAGACCCAGTACTTC
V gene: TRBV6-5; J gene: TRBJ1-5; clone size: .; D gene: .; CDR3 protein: CASSYSEGNQPQHF; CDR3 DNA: TGTGCCAGCAGTTACTCCGAGGGCAATCAGCCCCAGCATTTT
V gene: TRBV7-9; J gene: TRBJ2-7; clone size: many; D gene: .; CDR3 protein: CASSKQNVPTVTYEQYF; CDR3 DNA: TGTGCCAGCAGCAAACAAAACGTCCCAACGGTGACCTACGAGCAGTACTTC
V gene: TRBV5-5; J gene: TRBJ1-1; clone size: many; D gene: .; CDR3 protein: CASQSDLMNTEAFF; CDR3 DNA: TGTGCCAGTCAAAGTGATTTAATGAACACTGAAGCTTTCTTT
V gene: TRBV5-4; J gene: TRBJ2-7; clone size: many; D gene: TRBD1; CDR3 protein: CASSLGGTAFPPSRHEQYF; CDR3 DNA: TGTGCCAGCAGCTTGGGAGGGACAGCATTTCCACCTTCAAGGCACGAGCAGTACTTC
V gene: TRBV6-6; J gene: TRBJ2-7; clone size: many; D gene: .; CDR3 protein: CASNPGFAYEQYF; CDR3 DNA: TGTGCCAGCAACCCAGGATTTGCCTACGAGCAGTACTTC